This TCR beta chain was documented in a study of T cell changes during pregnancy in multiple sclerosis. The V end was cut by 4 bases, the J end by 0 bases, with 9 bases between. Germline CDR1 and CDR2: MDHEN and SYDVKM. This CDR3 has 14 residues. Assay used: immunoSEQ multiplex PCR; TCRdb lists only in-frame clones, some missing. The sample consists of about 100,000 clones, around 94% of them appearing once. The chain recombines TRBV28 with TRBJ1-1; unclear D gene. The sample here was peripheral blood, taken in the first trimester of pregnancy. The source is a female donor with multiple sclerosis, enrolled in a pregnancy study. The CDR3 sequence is CASSSSTLNTEAFF. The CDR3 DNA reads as TGTGCCAGCAGTTCCTCCACACTGAACACTGAAGCTTTCTTT.